The 23 T cell receptor beta chains listed next were all sequenced from one sample in a study of Tregs in tolerant kidney transplant recipients. The table came from immunoSEQ multiplex PCR; TCRdb's copy has only in-frame clones and leaves some out. The table shows about 240,000 clones, with roughly 80% occurring only once. Input material: CD4+ T cells from blood. The receptors shown here come from a human donor in good health.

This chain joins TRBV29-1 and TRBJ1-3; no clear D. Trimming pared 6 bases from V and 0 bases from J, leaving 9 bases between. The CDR3 spans 13 residues. Germline V gives CDR1 SQVTM, CDR2 ANQGSEA. The CDR3 DNA follows: TGCAGCGTGAAACAAAACTCTGGAAACACCATATATTTT. It is translated as CSVKQNSGNTIYF.

This chain connects TRBV7-9 to TRBJ1-2; TRBD1 matches 10 bases. This CDR3 comprises 16 residues. The trim removed 4 bases at V and 5 bases at J, leaving 10 bases unmatched. Germline loops: CDR1 SEHNR, CDR2 FQNEAQ (reference sequence). Here the CDR3 reads CASSSTGGSGVYGYTF. In nucleotides, the CDR3 is TGTGCCAGCAGCTCGACAGGGGGCTCCGGGGTATATGGCTACACCTTC.

This clone came up a few times. This sequence joins TRBV5-6 and TRBJ1-1, with no clear D. The CDR3 sequence is 14 residues long. Per the germline V gene, CDR1 is SGHDT and CDR2 is YYEEEE. The ends were cut back, 0 bases at V and 0 bases at J, with 6 bases in the middle. CDR3 coding DNA: TGTGCCAGCAGCTTGGTTACATTGAACACTGAAGCTTTCTTT. It yields the protein CASSLVTLNTEAFF.

This clone was seen only a few times. V and J are TRBV4-2 and TRBJ1-5; no definite D call. Trimming removed 2 bases at V and 4 bases at J, with 3 bases between. Germline lookup yields CDR1 LGHNA and CDR2 YNFKEQ. This CDR3 spans 12 amino acids. CDR3 coding DNA: TGTGCCAGCAGCCAACAGAATCAGCCCCAGCATTTT. Its protein product is CASSQQNQPQHF.

This clone showed up just a few times. The rearrangement joins TRBV18 to TRBJ2-7, with TRBD1 as a possible D gene (6 bases). The germline V gene encodes CDR1 KGHSH and CDR2 LQKENI. The CDR3 length is 15 residues. V was trimmed by 6 bases and J by 2 bases, leaving 17 bases between them. In DNA, the CDR3 is TGTGCCAGCTCCCCAGGTGGGGGACATCCCTACGAGCAGTACTTC. Its translation: CASSPGGGHPYEQYF.

The rearrangement joins TRBV6-5 to TRBJ2-1; TRBD2 matches 13 bases. With V trimmed by 10 bases and J by 14 bases, 5 bases remained unmatched. CDR3 length: 11 residues. Germline V gives CDR1 MNHEY, CDR2 SVGAGI. The CDR3 region is CATTSGRWEFF. The CDR3 nucleotides read TGTGCCACGACTAGCGGGAGGTGGGAGTTCTTC.

The rearrangement links TRBV19 to TRBJ2-5, with 8 positions matching TRBD2. J was trimmed by 5 bases and V by 7 bases; bases with no gene match: 12. Germline V gene data show CDR1 as LNHDA and CDR2 as SQIVND (reference sequence). The CDR3 covers 15 residues. DNA of the CDR3: TGTGCCAGTACCCCGGGGGGGGCGAACCGGGAGACCCAGTACTTC. The encoded protein is CASTPGGANRETQYF.

The rearrangement joins TRBV5-6 to TRBJ1-1; D is uncertain. The germline V gene has CDR1 SGHDT and CDR2 YYEEEE. The V and J ends lost 4 bases and 1 base respectively, with 8 bases between them. The CDR3 has 13 amino acids. The CDR3: CASSQTANTEAFF. As DNA, the CDR3 is TGTGCCAGCAGCCAAACAGCGAACACTGAAGCTTTCTTT.

V usage is TRBV10-2 and J usage is TRBJ2-5; D is ambiguous. Germline CDR1 WSHSY, CDR2 SAAADI. V was trimmed by 2 bases and J by 5 bases, leaving 6 bases between them. This CDR3 region has 12 residues. CDR3 sequence: CASSEIGETQYF. The CDR3 bases are TGCGCCAGCAGTGAGATCGGGGAGACCCAGTACTTC.

The chain employs TRBV11-2 and TRBJ2-7, with D unclear. Trimming shortened V by 1 base and J by 7 bases, and 14 bases separated the two germline ends. Germline loops: CDR1 SGHAT, CDR2 FQNNGV. The CDR3 has 14 residues. The CDR3 nucleotides are TGTGCCAGCAGCTTAGGAACCACCTTGGTGGAGCAGTACTTC. Its translation is CASSLGTTLVEQYF.

V gene TRBV7-8 combines with J gene TRBJ2-3, with a weak D call TRBD1 (6 bases). CDR3 size: 14 residues. Per germline, CDR1 SGHVS and CDR2 FQNEAQ. Trimming removed 5 bases from V and 2 bases from J, with 11 bases in between. CDR3 nucleotides: TGTGCCAGCAGCCGGACAGTCTCCACAGATACGCAGTATTTT. Translating gives CASSRTVSTDTQYF.

This rearrangement joins TRBV2 to TRBJ1-1; a weak D match, TRBD1 (5 bases). The germline V gene has CDR1 SNHLY and CDR2 FYNNEI. Trimming removed 2 bases from V and 6 bases from J, with 13 bases in between. The CDR3 covers 14 residues. The CDR3 sequence: CASSELQVAAEAFF. The CDR3 DNA reads as TGTGCCAGCAGTGAATTACAGGTGGCGGCTGAAGCTTTCTTT. Variable domain in full (rest from reference TRBV2 and TRBJ1-1): EPEVTQTPSHQVTQMGQEVILRCVPISNHLYFYWYRQILGQKVEFLVSFYNNEISEKSEIFDDQFSVERPDGSNFTLKIRSTKLEDSAMYFCASSELQVAAEAFFGQGTRLTVV.

V is TRBV7-6 and J is TRBJ2-7; 8 bases line up with TRBD1. The CDR3 has 16 residues. Trimming at V came to 5 bases and at J to 3 bases, leaving 12 bases not matched to a gene. Per germline, CDR1 SGHVS and CDR2 FNYEAQ. CDR3 sequence (DNA): TGTGCCAGCAGCGTTGGCTCTCAGGGGGCTGGCTACGAGCAGTACTTC. Translating it yields CASSVGSQGAGYEQYF.

As regards this clone: This same CDR3 is encoded by further DNA sequences in the sample. The chain uses TRBV29-1 and TRBJ1-4; 11 bases align to TRBD1. This CDR3 is 12 amino acids long. V lost 6 bases, J lost 10 bases, and 4 bases stayed unmatched. The germline CDR1 and CDR2 sequences are SQVTM and ANQGSEA. This CDR3 reads CSVGDRGGKLFF. The CDR3 region has the DNA TGCAGCGTGGGGGACAGGGGGGGAAAACTGTTTTTT.

The chain recombines TRBV5-5 with TRBJ2-2; D might be TRBD1 (5 bases). V was pared by 7 bases and J by 4 bases, with 11 bases between. CDR1 and CDR2 from the germline V gene are SGHKS and YYEKEE (reference sequence). CDR3 size: 13 residues. The CDR3 DNA reads TGTGCCAGCCGACAGACCATCACCGGGGAGCTGTTTTTT. Its translation: CASRQTITGELFF.

This chain uses TRBV5-4 with TRBJ1-2; perhaps TRBD1 as D (5 bases). The CDR3 contains 13 residues. V was trimmed by 4 bases and J by 8 bases, leaving 15 bases between them. Germline values: CDR1 SGHNT, CDR2 YYREEE (reference sequence). The CDR3 region is CASSTRDLRGYTF. The CDR3 DNA sequence: TGTGCCAGCAGCACCCGGGACCTCAGGGGCTACACCTTC.

In nucleotides, the CDR3 is TGTGCCAGCAGCTACGACAGGGGCACCCATAGCAATCAGCCCCAGCATTTT. Translating it yields CASSYDRGTHSNQPQHF. The chain uses TRBV7-2 and TRBJ1-5, with 8 bases aligning to TRBD1. V trimming: 4 bases; J trimming: 0 bases; junction bases outside the gene matches: 8. The length of the CDR3 is 17 residues. CDR1 is SGHTA, CDR2 FQGNSA, per germline.

The J gene is TRBJ2-7, the V gene TRBV6-5; TRBD1 is a possible D gene (5 bases). V lost 6 bases and J lost 3, with 15 bases in between. The CDR3 covers 14 residues. Germline loops: CDR1 MNHEY, CDR2 SVGAGI. CDR3 sequence reads: CASSLGHSVYEQYF. CDR3 coding DNA: TGTGCCAGCAGCCTCGGACATTCAGTCTACGAGCAGTACTTC.

The chain uses TRBV6-6 and TRBJ2-3; 8 bases align to TRBD1. J lost 1 base, V lost 6 bases, and 3 bases had no gene match. The CDR3 sequence is 14 residues long. Germline values: CDR1 MNHNY, CDR2 SVGAGI (reference sequence). CDR3: CASRRTGRTDTQYF. The CDR3 bases are TGTGCCAGCAGGCGGACAGGGCGCACAGATACGCAGTATTTT.

The rearrangement links TRBV7-2 to TRBJ2-2, with 7 bases that match TRBD1. The CDR3 has 19 residues. The germline CDR1 and CDR2 sequences are SGHTA and FQGNSA. J lost 2 bases, V lost 1 base, and 13 bases had no gene match. CDR3 region: CASSLDFISRTGNTGELFF. CDR3 DNA: TGTGCCAGCAGCTTAGATTTCATAAGTAGGACAGGCAACACCGGGGAGCTGTTTTTT.

The chain uses TRBV5-1 and TRBJ2-6; TRBD1 agrees at 10 bases. Germline V gene data show CDR1 as SGHRS and CDR2 as YFSETQ. This CDR3 has 17 amino acids. After removal of 7 bases from V and 2 bases from J, the junction contained 9 bases not matched to a gene. The CDR3 region is CASCFSGTGAGANVLTF. The CDR3 region has the DNA TGCGCCAGCTGTTTTTCCGGGACAGGGGCTGGGGCCAACGTCCTGACTTTC.

V gene TRBV5-1 combines with J gene TRBJ2-3; TRBD2 matches 10 bases. Germline V CDR1 and CDR2: SGHRS, YFSETQ. This CDR3 spans 18 amino acids. J lost 5 bases, V lost 1 base, and 13 bases had no gene match. In nucleotides, the CDR3 is TGCGCCAGCAGCTTGTGGGGCGGGAGGACTAGCGGAAAAGATACGCAGTATTTT. It translates to CASSLWGGRTSGKDTQYF.

This sequence joins TRBV11-2 and TRBJ2-3, with 8 nucleotides matching TRBD1. The trim removed 3 bases at V and 0 bases at J, leaving 8 bases unmatched. The CDR3 loop spans 17 amino acids. CDR1 is SGHAT, CDR2 FQNNGV, per germline. The CDR3 protein is CASSLGLGQASTDTQYF. CDR3 nucleotide sequence: TGTGCCAGCAGCTTGGGTTTGGGACAGGCTAGCACAGATACGCAGTATTTT. The variable domain in full, completed from reference TRBV11-2 and TRBJ2-3, reads EAGVAQSPRYKIIEKRQSVAFWCNPISGHATLYWYQQILGQGPKLLIQFQNNGVVDDSQLPKDRFSAERLKGVDSTLKIQPAKLEDSAVYLCASSLGLGQASTDTQYFGPGTRLTVL.